This TCR beta chain stems from a study of blood T cell repertoires in COVID-19. Across the whole study: In each case, the material was cDNA or gDNA derived from T cells, B-cell-depleted T cells, or PBMCs.

Method: immunoSEQ multiplex PCR; TCRdb's copy keeps in-frame clones and lacks some. The profile shows some 150,000 clones, over 80% of them singletons. This clonotype was sampled from a woman between 45 and 60 years old with acute or convalescent COVID-19. The specimen was peripheral blood.

The CDR3 spells CASSFDTSGSPTTGELFF. CDR3 sequence (DNA): TGTGCCAGCAGCTTCGACACTAGCGGGAGTCCTACCACCGGGGAGCTGTTTTTT. V gene TRBV3-1 (or the pseudogene TRBV3-2) combines with J gene TRBJ2-2; 11 nucleotides line up with TRBD2. Germline CDR1 and CDR2: LGHDT and YNNKEL (reference sequence). J gave up 4 bases and V 5 bases, and 12 bases lay outside the gene matches. This CDR3 region has 18 residues.